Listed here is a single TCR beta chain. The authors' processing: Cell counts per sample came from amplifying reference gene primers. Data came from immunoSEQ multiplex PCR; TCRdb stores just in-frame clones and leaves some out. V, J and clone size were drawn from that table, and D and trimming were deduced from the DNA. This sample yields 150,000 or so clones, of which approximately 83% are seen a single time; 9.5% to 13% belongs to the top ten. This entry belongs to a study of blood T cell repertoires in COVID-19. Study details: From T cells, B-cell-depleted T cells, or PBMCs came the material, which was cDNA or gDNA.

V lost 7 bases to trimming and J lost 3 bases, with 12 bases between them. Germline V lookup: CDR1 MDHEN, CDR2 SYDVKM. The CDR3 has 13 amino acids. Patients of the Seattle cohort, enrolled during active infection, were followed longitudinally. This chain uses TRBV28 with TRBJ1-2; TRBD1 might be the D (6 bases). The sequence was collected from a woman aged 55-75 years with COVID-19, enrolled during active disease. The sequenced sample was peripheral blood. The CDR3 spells CASIADRYYGYTF. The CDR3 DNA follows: TGTGCCAGCATCGCCGACAGGTACTATGGCTACACCTTC.